The clone carrying this TCR beta chain was counted many times. The sample is drawn from a study of T-cell reconstitution after alpha-beta-depleted transplantation in children. For TCRbeta, the library was prepared with unique molecular identifiers. TCRdb recomputed calls from the PCR reads with MiXCR, one row per CDR3 protein. The data hold hundreds of thousands of distinct CDR3 sequences, with roughly a tenth observed a single time. The clonotype was recovered from a human donor who donated a stem cell graft to a child with acute myeloid leukemia. The starting material was PBMCs from the stem cell graft donor, obtained from the stem cell graft.

The CDR3 nucleotides read TGTGCCAGCAGTTCCCGGGCAGGGGCGAACACTGAAGCTTTCTTT. Protein: CASSSRAGANTEAFF. V gene TRBV12-3 or TRBV12-4 combines with J gene TRBJ1-1; possibly TRBD1 for D (6 bases). This CDR3 is 15 amino acids long. V was cut by 4 bases and J by 1 base, with 13 bases left in between.